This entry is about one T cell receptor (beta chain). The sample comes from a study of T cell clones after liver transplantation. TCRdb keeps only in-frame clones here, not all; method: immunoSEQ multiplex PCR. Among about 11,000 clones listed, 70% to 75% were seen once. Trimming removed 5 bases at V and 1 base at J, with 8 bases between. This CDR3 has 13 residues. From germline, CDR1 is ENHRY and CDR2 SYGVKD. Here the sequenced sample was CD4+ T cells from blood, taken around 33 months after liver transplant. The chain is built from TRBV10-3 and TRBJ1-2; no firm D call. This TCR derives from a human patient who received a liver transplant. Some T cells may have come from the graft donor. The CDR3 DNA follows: TGTGCCATCAGTATCGGGGATAACTATGGCTACACCTTC. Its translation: CAISIGDNYGYTF.